The rows below give T cell receptor beta chains drawn from one sample of a study of blood T cell repertoires in COVID-19. Some clones are missing from TCRdb's copy, which holds only in-frame ones; the method was immunoSEQ multiplex PCR. The sample records about 400,000 clones, roughly 86% being singletons. Sequencing input: PBMCs or T cells enriched from blood (not recorded which). The receptors were gathered from a woman aged 25 to 39 who had recovered from COVID-19. Each CDR3 is given without its conserved first and last residue. Clone sizes are given selectively: once, few, many, or a class where the clone is expanded.

j_gene,abundance,v_gene,CDR3aa
TRBJ2-3,.,TRBV4-3,ASSLGLTGTDTQY
TRBJ2-1,.,TRBV2,ASSEARYNEQF
TRBJ2-3,.,TRBV10-1,ASSGQGTSTDTQY
TRBJ2-7,.,TRBV12-3/TRBV12-4,ASWAGAYYEQY
TRBJ2-7,.,TRBV7-8,ASSLGAGGYEQY
TRBJ2-3,once,TRBV19,ASSRLAGAADTQY
TRBJ2-1,.,TRBV28,ASSGGRVVRNEQF
TRBJ1-2,.,TRBV20-1,SASPLQGAEFGYT
TRBJ2-3,.,TRBV29-1,SVFRGDTDTQY
TRBJ2-1,.,TRBV5-1,ASSLTIGTSGAYNEQF
TRBJ2-3,.,TRBV19,ASRLAGTDTQY
TRBJ1-2,.,TRBV28,ASSLTGEYGYT
TRBJ2-6,once,TRBV27,ASSSPSSGANVLT
TRBJ2-2,.,TRBV27,ASRDNRKPNTGELF
TRBJ2-3,once,TRBV5-1,ASSSDRISTDTQY
TRBJ1-6,.,TRBV10-3,AISEGAAYNSPLH
TRBJ2-3,.,TRBV15,ATSRQSSITDTQY
TRBJ1-1,few,TRBV19,ASRRRQGVRDTEAF
TRBJ1-1,.,TRBV2,ASRPEVNTEAF
TRBJ2-3,.,TRBV5-8,ASSPGTSGRSDTQY
TRBJ2-5,few,TRBV4-2,ASSQLKGQGGETQY
TRBJ2-2,.,TRBV4-2,ASSQDRGTENTGELF
TRBJ1-3,.,TRBV30,AWETATGNTIY
TRBJ1-1,.,TRBV10-3,ASGQGLAEAF
TRBJ2-3,.,TRBV7-8,ASSQLAGGPTDTQY
TRBJ2-2,.,TRBV28,ASSSTGYTGELF